One TCR beta chain is described in this entry. Its specificity is unknown. This sample was taken from a study of STAT3 mutations in large granular lymphocyte leukemia. Overall study results and limits: After therapy, about 35% of the 18 patients switched clonotypes, all new clones STAT3 wild type. At least one immunodominant TCR beta clonotype appeared in every T-cell large granular lymphocyte leukemia patient. No sample exists from the first appearance of each clone. In several patients, dominant TCR clone burden exceeded STAT3 mutant burden, suggesting STAT3 mutation arose secondarily.

The data were produced by immunoSEQ multiplex PCR, yet TCRdb's version contains in-frame clones alone and is incomplete. The data show 35,000 or so clones, 88% seen once. CDR3 length: 15 amino acids. Germline loops: CDR1 SGHRS, CDR2 YFSETQ. Trimming pared 0 bases from V and 0 bases from J, leaving 9 bases between. The sequenced sample consisted of PBMCs. The chain uses TRBV5-1 and TRBJ1-1, with unresolved D. The receptor was derived from a human donor with T large granular lymphocyte leukemia. Some clones in this sample may be carry-over from other donors' samples. CDR3 region: CASSLAQSVNTEAFF. The CDR3 DNA reads as TGCGCCAGCAGCTTGGCGCAGTCCGTGAACACTGAAGCTTTCTTT.